This passage covers 27 T cell receptor beta chains from one sample sequenced in a study of cytomegalovirus exposure and HLA in healthy donors. Repertoires were generated with immunoSEQ multiplex PCR, while TCRdb's copy carries only in-frame clones and drops some. The sample lists fewer than 95,000 clones; around 94% were seen once. The specimen was PBMCs. These receptors were obtained from a woman between 18 and 29 years old in good health and CMV-seronegative.

The V and J genes are TRBV11-1 and TRBJ2-7; TRBD1 matches 7 bases. Germline V CDR1 and CDR2: SGHAT, FQDESV (reference sequence). V lost 4 bases, J lost 4 bases, and 7 bases stayed unmatched. CDR3 length equals 14 residues. The CDR3 DNA reads TGTGCCAGCAGCTCAAGACAGGGCGGGTACGAGCAGTACTTC. Translation: CASSSRQGGYEQYF.

The chain uses TRBV6-1 and TRBJ1-3; D ambiguous. Trimming left V 4 bases short and J 1 base short, with 8 bases between. The germline CDR1 and CDR2 sequences are MNHNS and SASEGT. The CDR3 spans 14 residues. The CDR3 reads CASSVEGSGNTIYF. In DNA form, the CDR3 reads TGTGCCAGCAGTGTTGAGGGATCTGGAAACACCATATATTTT.

V is TRBV6-6 and J is TRBJ1-5, with 9 bases lining up with TRBD1. V dropped 4 bases and J dropped 4; count of bases not matched to a gene: 5. Germline V gene sequence: CDR1 MNHNY, CDR2 SVGAGI (reference sequence). The CDR3 covers 15 residues. The CDR3 DNA reads TGTGCCAGCAGTTCCCGAGGACAGGGGAATCAGCCCCAGCATTTT. The encoded protein is CASSSRGQGNQPQHF.

The chain is built from TRBV30 and TRBJ2-2; D possibly corresponds to TRBD2 (7 bases). With 7 bases removed from V and 1 base from J, the gap between germline ends came to 16 bases. In germline, CDR1 is GTSNPN, CDR2 SVGIG (reference sequence). The CDR3 runs to 15 residues. CDR3 DNA: TGTGCCTTGAGAGGGGGGGTTTTGAACACCGGGGAGCTGTTTTTT. This translates into CALRGGVLNTGELFF.

The chain joins TRBV14 to TRBJ2-1, with 13 bases lining up with TRBD2. CDR1 is SGHDN, CDR2 FVKESK, per germline. V shed 3 bases, J shed 5 bases, and the junction held 4 bases outside the gene matches. CDR3 length: 16 amino acids. In DNA, the CDR3 is TGTGCCAGCAGCCAGGGACTAGCGGGGCATCACAATGAGCAGTTCTTC. Protein sequence: CASSQGLAGHHNEQFF.

The V and J genes are TRBV5-4 and TRBJ2-5; 9 bases fit TRBD2. The CDR3 has 16 amino acids. The trim removed 3 bases at V and 1 base at J, leaving 7 bases unmatched. Per the germline V gene, CDR1 is SGHNT and CDR2 is YYREEE (reference sequence). The CDR3 coding sequence is TGTGCCAGCAGCTCACAAGCGGGGGGAGGCCAAGAGACCCAGTACTTC. It translates to CASSSQAGGGQETQYF.

This chain uses TRBV5-1 with TRBJ2-2; 8 bases agree with TRBD1. The CDR3 is 19 amino acids. Losses at the gene ends were 3 bases for V and 3 bases for J; bases not matched to a gene: 16. The germline gives CDR1 SGHRS, CDR2 YFSETQ. For the CDR3, the DNA is TGCGCCAGCAGCTGGCGGGGTCCAGGGGGCATCGTAGACACCGGGGAGCTGTTTTTT. This encodes CASSWRGPGGIVDTGELFF.

The chain employs TRBV25-1 and TRBJ1-4; D remains ambiguous. V dropped 1 base and J dropped 4 bases, with 10 bases sitting between them. Germline CDR1 and CDR2: MGHDK and SYGVNS. The CDR3 has 15 residues. The CDR3 DNA follows: TGTGCCAGCAGTGAATCAGGATTCCTTAATGAAAAACTGTTTTTT. Protein product: CASSESGFLNEKLFF.

A few counts support this clone. The V and J genes are TRBV10-2 and TRBJ1-6; D remains ambiguous. This CDR3 contains 13 residues. CDR1 and CDR2 from the germline V gene are WSHSY and SAAADI. Trimming shortened V by 10 bases and J by 7 bases, and 14 bases separated the two germline ends. CDR3 residues: CATEDYDNSPLHF. The CDR3 DNA is TGCGCCACCGAGGACTATGACAATTCACCCCTCCACTTT.

J is TRBJ1-1 and V is TRBV18, with 7 bases fitting TRBD1. J lost 1 base, V lost 3 bases, and 8 bases had no gene match. CDR3 length equals 16 residues. Germline assignment: CDR1 KGHSH and CDR2 LQKENI. In nucleotides, the CDR3 is TGTGCCAGCTCACCCCGGAACAGGGGCGAGAACACTGAAGCTTTCTTT. It codes for CASSPRNRGENTEAFF.

CDR3 DNA: TGTGCCTGGAAAGGACAGTCGGGCACTGAAGCTTTCTTT. Protein product: CAWKGQSGTEAFF. This chain uses TRBV30 with TRBJ1-1, with D perhaps TRBD1 (6 bases). From germline, CDR1 is GTSNPN and CDR2 SVGIG (reference sequence). This CDR3 spans 13 amino acids. The V gene lost 4 bases and the J gene lost 4 bases, with 13 bases spanning the gap. Full variable domain (outside the CDR3, taken from reference TRBV30 and TRBJ1-1): SQTIHQWPATLVQPVGSPLSLECTVEGTSNPNLYWYRQAAGRGLQLLFYSVGIGQISSEVPQNLSASRPQDRQFILSSKKLLLSDSGFYLCAWKGQSGTEAFFGQGTRLTVV.

The V and J genes are TRBV6-5 and TRBJ1-6; 8 bases agree with TRBD1. V was clipped by 6 bases and J by 14 bases; unmatched bases: 6. CDR3 length: 12 residues. CDR1 is MNHEY and CDR2 is SVGAGI in the germline V gene. CDR3 sequence (DNA): TGTGCCAGCAGCACGGACAGGGAGTCCCTCCACTTT. Translating it yields CASSTDRESLHF.

The CDR3 sequence: CASSPIDREYTEAFF. CDR3 in DNA: TGTGCCAGCAGTCCCATCGACAGGGAGTATACTGAAGCTTTCTTT. This chain uses TRBV28 with TRBJ1-1, with TRBD1 matching over 7 bases. CDR3 length: 15 residues. Per germline, CDR1 MDHEN and CDR2 SYDVKM. With V trimmed by 5 bases and J by 5 bases, 11 bases remained unmatched.

The genes are TRBV7-9 and TRBJ2-5, with 7 nucleotides matching TRBD1. Looked up from germline, CDR1 is SEHNR and CDR2 is FQNEAQ (reference sequence). Trimming took 7 bases from V and 2 from J; bases not matched to a gene: 22. The CDR3 spans 19 residues. The CDR3 reads CASNAPRGYRGDLQETQYF. CDR3 DNA: TGTGCCAGCAACGCACCAAGGGGATACAGGGGTGACCTGCAAGAGACCCAGTACTTC.

The chain recombines TRBV6-1 with TRBJ1-2; D gene unclear. Germline V gene sequence: CDR1 MNHNS, CDR2 SASEGT. CDR3 size: 15 residues. Deletions cut 1 base from V and 0 bases from J, with 9 bases between. The CDR3 is CASSEVTAANYGYTF. CDR3 in DNA: TGTGCCAGCAGTGAAGTAACAGCAGCTAACTATGGCTACACCTTC.

The chain has TRBV23-1 and TRBJ1-6; D ambiguous. TRBV23-1 is sorted into the ORF group, with uncertain function. Trimming stripped 0 bases from V and 7 bases from J, with 10 bases between. This CDR3 is 15 amino acids long. CDR3 region: CASSQSWGGNSPLHF. The CDR3 nucleotides read TGCGCCAGCAGTCAATCGTGGGGAGGAAATTCACCCCTCCACTTT.

The V gene is TRBV4-1, the J gene TRBJ1-5, with 7 bases lining up with TRBD1. This CDR3 is 16 amino acids long. The trim removed 2 bases at V and 3 bases at J, leaving 7 bases unmatched. Per the germline V gene, CDR1 is MGHRA and CDR2 is YSYEKL. CDR3 loop: CASSQTTGQFNQPQHF. In DNA, the CDR3 is TGCGCCAGCAGCCAAACGACAGGGCAGTTCAATCAGCCCCAGCATTTT.

This chain joins TRBV2 and TRBJ2-6; possibly TRBD1 for D (5 bases). Germline CDR1 reads SNHLY; CDR2 reads FYNNEI. V lost 8 bases to trimming and J lost 1 base, with 15 bases between them. CDR3 length equals 16 residues. Here the CDR3 DNA reads TGTGCCAGCTATGCTAGGGGTCGGTCTGGGGCCAACGTCCTGACTTTC. The encoded protein is CASYARGRSGANVLTF.

V gene TRBV2 combines with J gene TRBJ1-2; 7 positions match TRBD1. This CDR3 has 13 residues. CDR1 is SNHLY, CDR2 FYNNEI, per germline. V lost 1 base, J lost 6 bases, and 2 bases stayed unmatched. CDR3 in amino acids: CASSEGQGDGYTF. The CDR3 DNA is TGTGCCAGCAGTGAAGGCCAGGGGGATGGCTACACCTTC. The full variable domain, completed using reference TRBV2 and TRBJ1-2, is EPEVTQTPSHQVTQMGQEVILRCVPISNHLYFYWYRQILGQKVEFLVSFYNNEISEKSEIFDDQFSVERPDGSNFTLKIRSTKLEDSAMYFCASSEGQGDGYTFGSGTRLTVV.

The rearrangement joins TRBV4-1 to TRBJ2-7; 12 bases align to TRBD1. The V segment lost 4 bases and the J segment 3 bases; nucleotides outside the gene matches: 13. From germline, CDR1 is MGHRA and CDR2 YSYEKL. The length of the CDR3 is 18 residues. CDR3 coding DNA: TGCGCCAGCAGCCCCCGGGACAGGGGGCCATCCGATCTCTACGAGCAGTACTTC. Protein: CASSPRDRGPSDLYEQYF.

V usage is TRBV5-6 and J usage is TRBJ1-1, with TRBD1 identical over 9 bases. The CDR3 is made up of 14 amino acids. Germline V gene sequence: CDR1 SGHDT, CDR2 YYEEEE. The junction had 5 bases not matched to a gene; V was cut back by 3 bases and J by 5 bases. CDR3 sequence reads: CASSSGQGRTEAFF. CDR3 nucleotide sequence: TGTGCCAGCAGCTCGGGACAGGGAAGGACTGAAGCTTTCTTT.

The V call is TRBV28, the J call TRBJ2-1, with D uncertain. Germline CDR1 reads MDHEN; CDR2 reads SYDVKM. The CDR3 has 14 amino acids. V was trimmed by 6 bases and J by 2 bases, leaving 11 bases between them. This chain's CDR3 is CASRPGTPYNEQFF. The CDR3 DNA follows: TGTGCCAGCAGGCCGGGTACGCCCTACAATGAGCAGTTCTTC.

This chain links TRBV5-4 with TRBJ1-4; TRBD1 might be the D (5 bases). The V end was cut by 3 bases, the J end by 8 bases, with 14 bases between. This CDR3 is 14 amino acids long. Per the germline V gene, CDR1 is SGHNT and CDR2 is YYREEE (reference sequence). CDR3 sequence (DNA): TGTGCCAGCAGCTCCACAGACCAGGGAGAAAAACTGTTTTTT. Amino acid sequence: CASSSTDQGEKLFF.

The chain links TRBV7-8 to TRBJ2-3; 10 nucleotides match TRBD1. This CDR3 is 19 amino acids long. Germline V lookup: CDR1 SGHVS, CDR2 FQNEAQ. V dropped 5 bases and J dropped 2; count of bases not matched to a gene: 16. The CDR3 reads CASSHSGTGAIPPTDTQYF. Here the CDR3 DNA reads TGTGCCAGCAGCCATTCCGGGACAGGGGCCATCCCCCCCACAGATACGCAGTATTTT. Filled out from reference TRBV7-8 and TRBJ2-3, the complete variable domain reads GAGVSQSPRYKVAKRGQDVALRCDPISGHVSLFWYQQALGQGPEFLTYFQNEAQLDKSGLPSDRFFAERPEGSVSTLKIQRTQQEDSAVYLCASSHSGTGAIPPTDTQYFGPGTRLTVL.

The chain employs TRBV9 and TRBJ2-6, with D unclear. This CDR3 comprises 16 residues. V was clipped by 0 bases and J by 0 bases, with 7 bases between them. The germline V gene encodes CDR1 SGDLS and CDR2 YYNGEE. CDR3 DNA: TGTGCCAGCAGCGTAGCCGGTAACTCTGGGGCCAACGTCCTGACTTTC. Encoded protein: CASSVAGNSGANVLTF.

Worth noting for this clone: The germline gene is not matched at one end of the junction; a read error may be the cause. The rearrangement links TRBV18 to TRBJ2-1; 12 nucleotides line up with TRBD2. Germline V gene lookup returns CDR1 KGHSH and CDR2 LQKENI. The CDR3 is 16 residues long. CDR3 nucleotides: TGTGCCAGCTCACCACTGACTAGCGGGGGTGCCAATGGGCAGTTCTTC. It specifies CASSPLTSGGANGQFF.

The CDR3 reads CASSLLGARLSDTQYF. The CDR3 DNA sequence: TGCGCCAGCAGCTTGTTGGGGGCGCGCCTTTCAGATACGCAGTATTTT. This chain uses TRBV5-1 with TRBJ2-3, with D perhaps matching TRBD1 (6 bases). V was trimmed by 1 base and J by 4 bases, leaving 16 bases between them. Germline V gives CDR1 SGHRS, CDR2 YFSETQ. The CDR3 runs to 16 residues.